This TCR beta chain was sequenced for a study of tumor and adjacent non-tumor tissue in lung cancer. Study-wide findings and caveats: Patients with more diverse tumor TCRs had worse survival.

Trimming took 5 bases from V and 6 from J; bases not matched to a gene: 11. Germline assignment: CDR1 SGHAT and CDR2 FQNNGV. The CDR3 consists of 17 residues. This clonotype showed up many times. What it recognizes is unknown. No cell sorting was done before RNA was extracted from the tissue. Three rounds of nested PCR, following a modified ARM-PCR protocol, produced the TCRbeta library. MiXCR, run by TCRdb on the multiplex PCR reads, gives a single entry per CDR3 protein. This table holds over 100,000 distinct CDR3 sequences, 75% found once. This chain joins TRBV11-2 and TRBJ2-1; 12 positions agree with TRBD2. The specimen was lung tumor tissue. This TCR came from a woman in her sixties with non-small cell lung cancer. This chain's CDR3 is CASSPPQLAGGLNEQFF. The CDR3 DNA is TGTGCCAGCAGCCCCCCCCAACTAGCGGGGGGTCTCAATGAGCAGTTCTTC.